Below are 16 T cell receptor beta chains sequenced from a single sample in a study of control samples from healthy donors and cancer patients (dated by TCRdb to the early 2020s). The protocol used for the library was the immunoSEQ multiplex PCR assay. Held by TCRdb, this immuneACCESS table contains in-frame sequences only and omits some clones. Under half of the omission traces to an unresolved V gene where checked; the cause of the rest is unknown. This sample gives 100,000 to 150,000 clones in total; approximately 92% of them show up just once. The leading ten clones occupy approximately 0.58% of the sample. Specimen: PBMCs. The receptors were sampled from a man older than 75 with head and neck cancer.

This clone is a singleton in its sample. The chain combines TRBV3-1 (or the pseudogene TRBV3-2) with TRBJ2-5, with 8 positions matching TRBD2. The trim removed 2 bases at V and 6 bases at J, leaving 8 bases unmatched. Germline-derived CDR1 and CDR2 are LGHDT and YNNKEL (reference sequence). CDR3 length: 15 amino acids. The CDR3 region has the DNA TGTGCCAGCAGCCAAACGTTAGCGGGGAAGAAGACCCAGTACTTC. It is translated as CASSQTLAGKKTQYF.

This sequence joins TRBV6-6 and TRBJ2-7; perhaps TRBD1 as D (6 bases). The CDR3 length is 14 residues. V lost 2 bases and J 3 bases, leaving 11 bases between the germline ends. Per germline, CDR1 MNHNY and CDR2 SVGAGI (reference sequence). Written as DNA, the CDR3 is TGTGCCAGCAGTTACGGTGGCAGGGGCTACGAGCAGTACTTC. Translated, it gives CASSYGGRGYEQYF.

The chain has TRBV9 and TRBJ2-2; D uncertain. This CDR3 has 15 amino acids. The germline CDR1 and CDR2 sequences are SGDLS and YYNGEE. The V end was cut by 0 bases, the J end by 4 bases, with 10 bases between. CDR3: CASSVVGPGTGELFF. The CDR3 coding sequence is TGTGCCAGCAGCGTAGTTGGGCCAGGCACCGGGGAGCTGTTTTTT.

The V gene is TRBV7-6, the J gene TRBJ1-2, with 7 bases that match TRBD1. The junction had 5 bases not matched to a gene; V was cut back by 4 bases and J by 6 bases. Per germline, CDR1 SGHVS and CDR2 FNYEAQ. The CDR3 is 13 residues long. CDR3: CASSSAGGDGYTF. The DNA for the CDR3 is TGTGCCAGCAGCTCAGCAGGGGGGGATGGCTACACCTTC.

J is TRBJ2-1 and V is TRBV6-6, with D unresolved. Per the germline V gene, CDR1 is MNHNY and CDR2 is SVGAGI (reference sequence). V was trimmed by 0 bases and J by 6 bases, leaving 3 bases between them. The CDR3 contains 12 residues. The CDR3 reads CASSYSLNEQFF. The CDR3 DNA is TGTGCCAGCAGTTACTCCCTCAATGAGCAGTTCTTC.

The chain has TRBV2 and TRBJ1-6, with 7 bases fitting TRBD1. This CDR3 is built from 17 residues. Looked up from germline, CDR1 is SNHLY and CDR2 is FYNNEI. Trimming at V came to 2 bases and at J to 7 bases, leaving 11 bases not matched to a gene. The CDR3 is CASSETNRGRGNSPLHF. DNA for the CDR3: TGTGCCAGCAGTGAAACAAACAGGGGACGAGGGAATTCACCCCTCCACTTT.

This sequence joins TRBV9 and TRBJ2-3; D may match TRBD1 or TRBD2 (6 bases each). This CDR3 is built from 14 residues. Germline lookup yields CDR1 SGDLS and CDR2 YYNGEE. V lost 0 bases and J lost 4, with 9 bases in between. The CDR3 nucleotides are TGTGCCAGCAGCGTAGTCGGGGGCCCAGATACGCAGTATTTT. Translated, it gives CASSVVGGPDTQYF.

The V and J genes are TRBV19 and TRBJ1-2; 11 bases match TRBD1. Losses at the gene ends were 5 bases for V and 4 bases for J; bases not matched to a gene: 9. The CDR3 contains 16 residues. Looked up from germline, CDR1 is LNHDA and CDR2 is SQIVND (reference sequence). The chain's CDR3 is CASSLPGDRGTYGYTF. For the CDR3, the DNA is TGTGCCAGTAGTCTCCCGGGGGACAGGGGGACCTATGGCTACACCTTC.

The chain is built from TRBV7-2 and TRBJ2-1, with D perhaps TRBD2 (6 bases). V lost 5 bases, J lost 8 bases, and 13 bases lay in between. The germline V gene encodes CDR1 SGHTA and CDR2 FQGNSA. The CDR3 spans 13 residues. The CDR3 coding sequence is TGTGCCAGCAGCCGAGGGGACTTTTATGAGCAGTTCTTC. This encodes CASSRGDFYEQFF.

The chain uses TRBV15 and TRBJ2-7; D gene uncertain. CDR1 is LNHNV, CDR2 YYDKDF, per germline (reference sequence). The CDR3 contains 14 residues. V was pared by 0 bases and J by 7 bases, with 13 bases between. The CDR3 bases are TGTGCCACCAGCAGAGACGCCTCTGACCTGGAGCAGTACTTC. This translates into CATSRDASDLEQYF.

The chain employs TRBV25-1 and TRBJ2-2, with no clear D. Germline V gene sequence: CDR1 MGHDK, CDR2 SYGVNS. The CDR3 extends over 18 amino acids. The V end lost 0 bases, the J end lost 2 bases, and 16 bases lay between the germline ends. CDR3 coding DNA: TGTGCCAGCAGTGAATATGGCGTGTTTGTAGAAAACACCGGGGAGCTGTTTTTT. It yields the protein CASSEYGVFVENTGELFF.

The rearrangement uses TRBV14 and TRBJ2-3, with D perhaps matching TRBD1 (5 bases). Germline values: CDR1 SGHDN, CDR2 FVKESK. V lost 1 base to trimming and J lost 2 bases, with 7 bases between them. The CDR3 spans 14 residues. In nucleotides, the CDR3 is TGTGCCAGCAGCCAAGGACAGTTCACAGATACGCAGTATTTT. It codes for CASSQGQFTDTQYF.

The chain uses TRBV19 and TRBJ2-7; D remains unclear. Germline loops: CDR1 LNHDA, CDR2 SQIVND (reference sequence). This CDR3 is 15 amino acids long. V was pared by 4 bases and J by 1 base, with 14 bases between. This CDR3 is CASSRILGKSYEQYF. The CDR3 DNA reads TGTGCCAGTAGTAGAATTCTAGGGAAATCCTACGAGCAGTACTTC. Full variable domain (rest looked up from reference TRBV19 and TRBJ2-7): DGGITQSPKYLFRKEGQNVTLSCEQNLNHDAMYWYRQDPGQGLRLIYYSQIVNDFQKGDIAEGYSVSREKKESFPLTVTSAQKNPTAFYLCASSRILGKSYEQYFGPGTRLTVT.

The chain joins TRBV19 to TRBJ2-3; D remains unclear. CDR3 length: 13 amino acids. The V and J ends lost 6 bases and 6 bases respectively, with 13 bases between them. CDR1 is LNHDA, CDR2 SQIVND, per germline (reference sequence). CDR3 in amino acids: CASRSPDGDTQYF. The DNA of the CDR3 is TGTGCCAGTAGAAGCCCAGACGGGGATACGCAGTATTTT.

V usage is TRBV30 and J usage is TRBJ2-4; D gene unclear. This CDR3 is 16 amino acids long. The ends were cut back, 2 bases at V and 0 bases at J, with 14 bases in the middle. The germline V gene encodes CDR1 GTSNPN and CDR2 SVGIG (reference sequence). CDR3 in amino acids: CAWSNRQVLAKNIQYF. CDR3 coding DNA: TGTGCCTGGAGTAATAGACAAGTCCTAGCCAAAAACATTCAGTACTTC. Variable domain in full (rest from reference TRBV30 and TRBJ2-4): SQTIHQWPATLVQPVGSPLSLECTVEGTSNPNLYWYRQAAGRGLQLLFYSVGIGQISSEVPQNLSASRPQDRQFILSSKKLLLSDSGFYLCAWSNRQVLAKNIQYFGAGTRLSVL.

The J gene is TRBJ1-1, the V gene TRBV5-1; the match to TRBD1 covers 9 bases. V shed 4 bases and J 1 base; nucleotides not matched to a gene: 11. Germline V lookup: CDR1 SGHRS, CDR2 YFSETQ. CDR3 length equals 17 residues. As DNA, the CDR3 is TGCGCCAGCAGCCCCCCCTTAGGGGACAGGGCGAACACTGAAGCTTTCTTT. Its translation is CASSPPLGDRANTEAFF.